These 31 T cell receptor beta chains originate from one sample sequenced in a study of vaccination and CD4 T cells after COVID-19. Sequencing of cultured CD4+ T cell DNA used the Oncomine TCR Beta short-read assay. Each CDR3 protein is one row after TCRdb ran MiXCR on the PCR reads. The sample records some 15,000 distinct CDR3 sequences, under 60% being singletons. Their cognate antigens are unknown. Treatment indicated: approximately nine-day PBMC culture with coronavirus spike peptide pools or control peptides (ViraFEST assay). The sequencing sample was made of CD4+ T cells from blood, cultured in vitro. The receptors shown here come from a human donor who had recovered from COVID-19.

The chain joins TRBV7-8 to TRBJ1-2, with D possibly TRBD1 on 6 matching bases. The CDR3 loop spans 12 amino acids. V shed 2 bases and J shed 14 bases, with 15 bases lying between them. Germline CDR1 SGHVS, CDR2 FQNEAQ. As DNA, the CDR3 is TGTGCCAGCAGCTTAACCGCAGGGGCTTTTACCTTC. It codes for CASSLTAGAFTF.

By share, this clonotype ranks as large (0.1 to 1%). The chain carries TRBV19 and TRBJ2-7; D call uncertain. The germline CDR1 and CDR2 sequences are LNHDA and SQIVND (reference sequence). There are 12 residues in the CDR3. The germline V and J ends were trimmed by 4 bases and 3 bases, with 7 bases remaining between them. CDR3 protein: CASSNGDYEQYF. The CDR3, as DNA: TGTGCCAGTAGTAACGGAGACTACGAGCAGTACTTC.

This rearrangement joins TRBV7-2 to TRBJ2-5; D unclear. V shed 5 bases and J shed 5 bases, with 9 bases lying between them. The CDR3 loop spans 12 amino acids. The V gene's germline CDR1 is SGHTA and CDR2 FQGNSA. The CDR3 here is CASSASMETQYF. In DNA, the CDR3 is TGTGCCAGCAGCGCATCCATGGAGACCCAGTACTTC.

The rearrangement joins TRBV18 to TRBJ2-7, with 10 bases that match TRBD2. Trimming removed 6 bases from V and 7 bases from J; junction bases left unmatched: 12. CDR1 and CDR2 from the germline V gene are KGHSH and LQKENI. The CDR3 totals 15 residues. The CDR3 sequence: CASSPNSGRDGEQYF. Here the CDR3 DNA reads TGTGCCAGCTCCCCAAACAGCGGGAGGGATGGGGAGCAGTACTTC.

The chain employs TRBV7-2 and TRBJ2-1; TRBD2 aligns across 10 bases. CDR1 and CDR2 (germline): SGHTA, FQGNSA. After removal of 3 bases from V and 1 base from J, the junction contained 9 bases not matched to a gene. CDR3 length: 18 amino acids. The CDR3 reads CASSFILAGEESYNEQFF. CDR3 nucleotide sequence: TGTGCCAGCAGCTTTATTCTAGCGGGAGAGGAGTCCTACAATGAGCAGTTCTTC.

The V and J genes are TRBV6-4 and TRBJ1-2; 7 positions agree with TRBD1. The V and J ends lost 5 bases and 6 bases, in that order; junction bases with no gene match: 9. The CDR3 covers 14 residues. The germline gives CDR1 MRHNA, CDR2 SNTAGT. CDR3 sequence (DNA): TGTGCCAGCAGTTTGTTGCAGGGGGTAGATGGCTACACCTTC. It yields the protein CASSLLQGVDGYTF.

This clonotype came up a few times. This chain joins TRBV20-1 and TRBJ1-2; 9 bases match TRBD1. The germline gives CDR1 DFQATT, CDR2 SNEGSKA (reference sequence). Trimming at V came to 5 bases and at J to 6 bases, leaving 7 bases not matched to a gene. The CDR3 extends over 13 amino acids. The CDR3 protein is CSAAPDRGDGYTF. CDR3 bases: TGCAGTGCTGCCCCGGACAGGGGAGATGGCTACACCTTC.

The chain couples TRBV6-2 or TRBV6-3 to TRBJ1-1; D is ambiguous. Germline V gene data show CDR1 as MNHEY and CDR2 as SVGEGT. Trimming stripped 2 bases from V and 7 bases from J, with 8 bases between. The CDR3 sequence is 12 residues long. The CDR3 DNA reads TGTGCCAGCAGTTACGGGTGGGGTGAAGCTTTCTTT. This encodes CASSYGWGEAFF.

The chain is built from TRBV10-3 and TRBJ1-2, with TRBD1 matching 10 bases. The CDR3 has 12 amino acids. After removal of 10 bases from V and 7 bases from J, the junction contained 6 bases not matched to a gene. CDR1 is ENHRY, CDR2 SYGVKD, per germline. In nucleotides, the CDR3 is TGTGCCACAAGCCGGACAGGGGGTGGCTACACCTTC. This encodes CATSRTGGGYTF.

This clonotype appeared a few times. The gene calls are TRBV7-2 and TRBJ2-5; weak D call: TRBD2 (6 bases). V was cut by 3 bases and J by 3 bases, with 20 bases left in between. This CDR3 contains 17 residues. In germline, CDR1 is SGHTA, CDR2 FQGNSA. In nucleotides, the CDR3 is TGTGCCAGCAGCTTCGGGGGAGGTTCTAAAAGGGAAGAGACCCAGTACTTC. Protein product: CASSFGGGSKREETQYF.

The chain couples TRBV6-1 to TRBJ1-2, with D tentatively TRBD1 (5 bases). Trimming stripped 1 base from V and 8 bases from J, with 11 bases between. Germline V gene sequence: CDR1 MNHNS, CDR2 SASEGT. The CDR3 runs to 13 residues. In nucleotides, the CDR3 is TGTGCCAGCAGTGAAGAGACGGACACGGGCTACACCTTC. Amino acid sequence: CASSEETDTGYTF.

This rearrangement joins TRBV12-5 to TRBJ1-5; D remains unclear. The CDR3 is 15 residues long. V lost 1 base to trimming and J lost 8 bases, with 15 bases between them. Germline CDR1 and CDR2: LGHNT and FRNRAP. CDR3 region: CASGLGRTPEEPQHF. The CDR3 DNA is TGTGCTAGTGGTTTGGGTCGGACCCCTGAGGAGCCCCAGCATTTT.

The chain is built from TRBV20-1 and TRBJ2-7; TRBD2 matches at 11 bases. Trimming took 1 base from V and 2 from J; bases not matched to a gene: 4. The germline gives CDR1 DFQATT, CDR2 SNEGSKA (reference sequence). The CDR3 has 15 amino acids. The CDR3 region is CSARGPSGRTYEQYF. CDR3 DNA sequence: TGCAGTGCTAGAGGGCCTAGCGGGAGGACCTACGAGCAGTACTTC.

This clonotype was picked up a small number of times. The chain couples TRBV30 to TRBJ1-1; D unclear. Trimming pared 2 bases from V and 7 bases from J, leaving 8 bases between. The V gene's germline CDR1 is GTSNPN and CDR2 SVGIG (reference sequence). The CDR3 has 11 amino acids. DNA for the CDR3: TGTGCCTGGAGTAAGGCCCGTGAAGCTTTCTTT. Translated, it gives CAWSKAREAFF.

The rearrangement joins TRBV6-2 or TRBV6-3 to TRBJ1-2; D uncertain. This CDR3 region has 12 residues. V was cut by 2 bases and J by 3 bases, with 4 bases left in between. CDR1 MNHEY and CDR2 SVGEGT come from the germline V gene. The CDR3 bases are TGTGCCAGCAGTTACACAGACTATGGCTACACCTTC. It is translated as CASSYTDYGYTF.

The rearrangement uses TRBV14 and TRBJ1-1, with 7 bases aligning to TRBD1. CDR3 length: 13 amino acids. Germline CDR1 SGHDN, CDR2 FVKESK. V lost 4 bases to trimming and J lost 8 bases; unmatched junction nucleotides: 7. Here the CDR3 reads CASSLNIGGEAFF. CDR3 DNA sequence: TGTGCCAGCAGCCTCAACATAGGGGGCGAAGCTTTCTTT.

The chain uses TRBV19 and TRBJ2-5, with no clear D. V lost 3 bases to trimming and J lost 1 base, with 0 bases between them. The length of the CDR3 is 11 residues. Germline CDR1 LNHDA, CDR2 SQIVND (reference sequence). DNA of the CDR3: TGTGCCAGTAGTATCCAAGAGACCCAGTACTTC. Its translation is CASSIQETQYF.

V usage is TRBV5-1 and J usage is TRBJ2-2, with 8 positions matching TRBD2. Germline V gives CDR1 SGHRS, CDR2 YFSETQ. Trimming removed 7 bases from V and 0 bases from J; junction bases left unmatched: 2. The CDR3 runs to 14 residues. The CDR3 DNA follows: TGCGCCAGCGGTAGCGGGACGAACACCGGGGAGCTGTTTTTT. Its protein is CASGSGTNTGELFF.

The V and J genes are TRBV27 and TRBJ1-1; 7 positions agree with TRBD1. The CDR3 has 14 residues. Trimming removed 6 bases from V and 1 base from J; junction bases left unmatched: 5. The germline V gene has CDR1 MNHEY and CDR2 SMNVEV (reference sequence). CDR3 protein: CASRKDRRNTEAFF. Written as DNA, the CDR3 is TGTGCCAGCAGGAAGGACAGGAGGAACACTGAAGCTTTCTTT.

This rearrangement joins TRBV10-3 to TRBJ1-2, with TRBD1 as a possible D gene (5 bases). Germline V CDR1 and CDR2: ENHRY, SYGVKD. The CDR3 runs to 14 residues. The V end was cut by 10 bases, the J end by 4 bases, with 19 bases between. The CDR3 sequence is CATNLEGRIYGYTF. The CDR3 DNA is TGTGCCACCAACCTCGAGGGGCGCATCTATGGCTACACCTTC.

This clonotype was seen just once. The rearrangement joins TRBV7-2 to TRBJ2-1; TRBD2 agrees at 7 bases. The germline gives CDR1 SGHTA, CDR2 FQGNSA. J was trimmed by 3 bases and V by 0 bases; bases with no gene match: 2. The CDR3 length is 15 residues. The DNA of the CDR3 is TGTGCCAGCAGCTTAGCGGGAGGGTACTACAATGAGCAGTTCTTC. Translating it yields CASSLAGGYYNEQFF.

The rearrangement uses TRBV7-2 and TRBJ2-7; 10 bases match TRBD2. The CDR3 runs 15 residues. Germline-derived CDR1 and CDR2 are SGHTA and FQGNSA. V lost 5 bases and J lost 0; bases outside the gene matches: 4. The CDR3 nucleotides read TGTGCCAGCAGCACTAGCGGGACGTCCTCCTACGAGCAGTACTTC. It codes for CASSTSGTSSYEQYF.

This clonotype was observed a few times. The CDR3 loop reads CASSTGQVYGYTF. CDR3 nucleotide sequence: TGTGCCAGTAGTACCGGACAGGTCTATGGCTACACCTTC. The rearrangement joins TRBV19 to TRBJ1-2; 7 positions agree with TRBD1. CDR3 size: 13 residues. Germline CDR1 and CDR2: LNHDA and SQIVND (reference sequence). V lost 4 bases and J lost 4; bases outside the gene matches: 3. Supplemented by reference TRBV19 and TRBJ1-2, the full variable domain reads DGGITQSPKYLFRKEGQNVTLSCEQNLNHDAMYWYRQDPGQGLRLIYYSQIVNDFQKGDIAEGYSVSREKKESFPLTVTSAQKNPTAFYLCASSTGQVYGYTFGSGTRLTVV.

This chain joins TRBV7-2 and TRBJ2-5; perhaps TRBD1 as D (6 bases). V lost 1 base to trimming and J lost 0 bases, with 9 bases between them. Germline values: CDR1 SGHTA, CDR2 FQGNSA. The CDR3 covers 15 residues. CDR3 coding DNA: TGTGCCAGCAGCTTAGTAGGACAGTACCAAGAGACCCAGTACTTC. Its protein is CASSLVGQYQETQYF.

V is TRBV28 and J is TRBJ1-5; 7 bases agree with TRBD1. Looked up from germline, CDR1 is MDHEN and CDR2 is SYDVKM. The CDR3 is 15 residues long. Trimming at V came to 11 bases and at J to 0 bases, leaving 10 bases not matched to a gene. In DNA form, the CDR3 reads TGTGCCGGGGGGGGACAGAGTTATAGCAATCAGCCCCAGCATTTT. Translation gives CAGGGQSYSNQPQHF.

The rearrangement uses TRBV10-3 and TRBJ1-5; possibly TRBD1 for D (5 bases). The CDR3 is 17 amino acids. V was trimmed by 0 bases and J by 5 bases, leaving 17 bases between them. CDR1 and CDR2 (germline): ENHRY, SYGVKD. DNA for the CDR3: TGTGCCATCAGTGAGTCGGTTGGCAGGGTACCCTATCAGCCCCAGCATTTT. Amino acids: CAISESVGRVPYQPQHF.

The chain recombines TRBV5-1 with TRBJ2-5, with D perhaps matching TRBD2 (7 bases). Germline CDR1 is SGHRS and CDR2 is YFSETQ. There are 15 residues in the CDR3. With 7 bases removed from V and 5 bases from J, the gap between germline ends came to 21 bases. The CDR3 protein is CASSEPGGVGETQYF. The CDR3 DNA follows: TGCGCCAGCTCAGAACCGGGGGGCGTCGGGGAGACCCAGTACTTC.

The count of this clonotype is one. This rearrangement joins TRBV12-3 or TRBV12-4 to TRBJ1-1; D uncertain. There are 13 residues in the CDR3. V dropped 6 bases and J dropped 4 bases, with 12 bases sitting between them. CDR3 amino acids: CASRNSEGTEAFF. The CDR3 DNA reads TGTGCCAGCAGGAACTCGGAGGGCACTGAAGCTTTCTTT.

V is TRBV11-2 and J is TRBJ1-1; TRBD1 might be the D (5 bases). The CDR3 loop spans 15 amino acids. V was cut by 5 bases and J by 0 bases, with 13 bases left in between. Germline-derived CDR1 and CDR2 are SGHAT and FQNNGV. CDR3 nucleotides: TGTGCCAGCAGCCTCAGGGTGGGCATGAACACTGAAGCTTTCTTT. This translates into CASSLRVGMNTEAFF.

V usage is TRBV20-1 and J usage is TRBJ2-1; 11 bases agree with TRBD2. The ends lost 6 bases at V and 7 bases at J; junction bases unmatched: 14. Germline CDR1 and CDR2: DFQATT and SNEGSKA (reference sequence). The CDR3 runs 16 residues. CDR3 in amino acids: CSALGLAGGSRNEQFF. In nucleotides, the CDR3 is TGCAGTGCCCTTGGGCTAGCGGGAGGATCAAGGAATGAGCAGTTCTTC.

The chain couples TRBV18 to TRBJ1-2; 8 bases map to TRBD1. This CDR3 is 18 amino acids long. The germline V gene encodes CDR1 KGHSH and CDR2 LQKENI. With V trimmed by 2 bases and J by 1 base, 12 bases remained unmatched. The CDR3 DNA sequence: TGTGCCAGCTCACCATGGGTAGGACAGGGTACCGTTAACTATGGCTACACCTTC. Residues: CASSPWVGQGTVNYGYTF.